What follows is one T cell receptor beta chain and its context. As handled by the study authors: Estimation of nucleated cell counts was performed using reference gene primer amplification. Sequenced by immunoSEQ multiplex PCR; TCRdb stores in-frame clones only, minus some. That table supplies the V and J calls and clone size; D and trimming were determined from the DNA. This sample has 150,000 to 200,000 clones, with 70% to 90% found just once. The CDR3 is 14 residues long. V was pared by 4 bases and J by 4 bases, with 14 bases between. Germline values: CDR1 SGDLS, CDR2 YYNGEE. This record comes from a study of blood T cell repertoires in COVID-19. About the study: Samples representing acute and convalescent COVID-19 were sourced from the United States, Italy and Spain. The cDNA or gDNA used as material had been derived from T cells, B-cell-depleted T cells, or PBMCs.

The sample consisted of peripheral blood. The V gene is TRBV9, the J gene TRBJ2-5; D perhaps matches TRBD2 (6 bases). The source is a man younger than 35 with acute or convalescent COVID-19. CDR3 sequence (DNA): TGTGCCAGCAGCCCCCGCGGGGAGCCAGAGACCCAGTACTTC. Translating it yields CASSPRGEPETQYF.